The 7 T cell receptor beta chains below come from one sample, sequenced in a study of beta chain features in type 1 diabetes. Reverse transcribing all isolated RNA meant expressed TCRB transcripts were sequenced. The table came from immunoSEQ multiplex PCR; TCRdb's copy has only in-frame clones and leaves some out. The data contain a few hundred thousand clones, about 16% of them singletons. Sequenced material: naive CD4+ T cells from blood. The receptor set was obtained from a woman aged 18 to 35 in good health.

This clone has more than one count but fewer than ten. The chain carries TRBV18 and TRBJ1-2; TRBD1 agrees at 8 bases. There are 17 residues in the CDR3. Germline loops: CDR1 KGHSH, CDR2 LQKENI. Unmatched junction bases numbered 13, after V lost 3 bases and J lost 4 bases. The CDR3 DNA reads TGTGCCAGCTCACCGCTGGACAGGGAGGCGAGCTCCTATGGCTACACCTTC. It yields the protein CASSPLDREASSYGYTF.

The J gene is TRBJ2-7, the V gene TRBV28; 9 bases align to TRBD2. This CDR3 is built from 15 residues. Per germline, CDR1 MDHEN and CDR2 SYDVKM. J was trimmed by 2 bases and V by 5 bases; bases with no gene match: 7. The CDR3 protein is CASSTSGRIPYEQYF. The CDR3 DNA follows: TGTGCCAGCAGTACCAGCGGGAGGATCCCCTACGAGCAGTACTTC.

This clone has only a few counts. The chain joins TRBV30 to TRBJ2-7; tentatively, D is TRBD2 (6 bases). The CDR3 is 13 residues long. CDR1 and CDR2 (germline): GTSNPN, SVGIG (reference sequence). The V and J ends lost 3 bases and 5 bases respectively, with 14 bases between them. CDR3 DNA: TGTGCCTGGAGAAATCCAGGAGGGAACGAGCAGTACTTC. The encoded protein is CAWRNPGGNEQYF. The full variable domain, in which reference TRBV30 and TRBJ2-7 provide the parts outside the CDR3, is SQTIHQWPATLVQPVGSPLSLECTVEGTSNPNLYWYRQAAGRGLQLLFYSVGIGQISSEVPQNLSASRPQDRQFILSSKKLLLSDSGFYLCAWRNPGGNEQYFGPGTRLTVT.

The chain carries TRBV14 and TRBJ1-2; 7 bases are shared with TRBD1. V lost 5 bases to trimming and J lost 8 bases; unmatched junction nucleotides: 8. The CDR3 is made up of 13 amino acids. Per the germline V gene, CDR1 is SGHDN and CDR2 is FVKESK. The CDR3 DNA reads TGTGCCAGCAGCTACTACAGGGGCATAGGCTACACCTTC. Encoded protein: CASSYYRGIGYTF. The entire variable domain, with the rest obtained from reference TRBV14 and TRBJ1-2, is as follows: EAGVTQFPSHSVIEKGQTVTLRCDPISGHDNLYWYRRVMGKEIKFLLHFVKESKQDESGMPNNRFLAERTGGTYSTLKVQPAELEDSGVYFCASSYYRGIGYTFGSGTRLTVV.

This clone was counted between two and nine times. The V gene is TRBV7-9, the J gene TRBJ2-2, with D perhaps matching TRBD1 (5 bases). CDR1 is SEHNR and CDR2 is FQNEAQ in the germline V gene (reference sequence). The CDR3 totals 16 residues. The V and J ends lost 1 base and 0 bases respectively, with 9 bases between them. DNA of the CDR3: TGTGCCAGCAGCTTAGGAGGACAAGCGAACACCGGGGAGCTGTTTTTT. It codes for CASSLGGQANTGELFF.

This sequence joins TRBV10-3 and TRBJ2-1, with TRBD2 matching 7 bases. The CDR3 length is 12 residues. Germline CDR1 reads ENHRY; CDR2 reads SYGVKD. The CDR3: CGSLAAYNEQFF. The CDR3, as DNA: TGTGGCTCTCTAGCGGCGTACAATGAGCAGTTCTTC.

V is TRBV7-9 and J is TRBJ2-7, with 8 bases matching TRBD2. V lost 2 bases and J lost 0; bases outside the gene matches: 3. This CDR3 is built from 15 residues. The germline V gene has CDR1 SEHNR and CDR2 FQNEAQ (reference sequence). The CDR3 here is CASSLQRGSSYEQYF. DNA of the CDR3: TGTGCCAGCAGCTTACAGCGGGGGAGCTCCTACGAGCAGTACTTC.